The 6 T cell receptor beta chains reported below all come from one sample, sequenced in a study of blood T cell repertoires in COVID-19. The method was immunoSEQ multiplex PCR; TCRdb's version includes in-frame clones alone and lacks a portion of them. The top ten clones hold approximately 1.5% of a sample with 250,000 or so clones, 85% to 90% of them seen once. The specimen sequenced was peripheral blood. Receptors were obtained from a woman aged 40 to 55 who had recovered from COVID-19.

The rearrangement joins TRBV11-2 to TRBJ2-7; 7 bases line up with TRBD1. The CDR3 has 15 amino acids. CDR1 SGHAT and CDR2 FQNNGV come from the germline V gene. V lost 6 bases and J lost 2; bases outside the gene matches: 10. The CDR3 coding sequence is TGTGCCAGCAGATACAGGTCCGGGACAGCCTACGAGCAGTACTTC. Its protein product is CASRYRSGTAYEQYF.

The V and J genes are TRBV5-4 and TRBJ2-5; the D gene is possibly TRBD1 (6 bases). V lost 4 bases and J 0 bases, leaving 7 bases between the germline ends. The V gene's germline CDR1 is SGHNT and CDR2 YYREEE (reference sequence). The CDR3 loop spans 13 amino acids. The CDR3 loop is CASSRDNQETQYF. The CDR3 bases are TGTGCCAGCAGCCGGGACAACCAAGAGACCCAGTACTTC.

V gene TRBV23-1 combines with J gene TRBJ2-6; TRBD2 agrees at 8 bases. TRBV23-1 is an ORF for which the function is uncertain. This CDR3 is built from 20 residues. V trimming: 0 bases; J trimming: 0 bases; junction bases outside the gene matches: 10. Here the CDR3 reads CASSQSRIAGSPSGANVLTF. CDR3 DNA sequence: TGCGCCAGCAGTCAATCGAGGATAGCGGGGTCCCCCTCTGGGGCCAACGTCCTGACTTTC.

The CDR3 DNA reads TGTGCCAGCAGGGAGTGGGGACAGGGGGCGGACTCTGAAGCTTTCTTT. Translation: CASREWGQGADSEAFF. The J gene is TRBJ1-1, the V gene TRBV2; 12 bases map to TRBD1. The CDR3 is made up of 16 amino acids. The ends lost 6 bases at V and 6 bases at J; junction bases unmatched: 11. Germline V lookup: CDR1 SNHLY, CDR2 FYNNEI.

The chain carries TRBV5-1 and TRBJ1-4; no clear D. Germline CDR1 and CDR2: SGHRS and YFSETQ. CDR3 size: 15 residues. Trimming stripped 4 bases from V and 1 base from J, with 11 bases between. CDR3 sequence: CASSLEPGTNEKLFF. Written as DNA, the CDR3 is TGCGCCAGCAGCCTGGAACCGGGAACTAATGAAAAACTGTTTTTT.

The genes are TRBV5-6 and TRBJ1-1; no clear D gene. The CDR3 covers 12 residues. CDR1 and CDR2 from the germline V gene are SGHDT and YYEEEE. The V end was cut by 2 bases, the J end by 4 bases, with 6 bases between. CDR3 region: CASSFGRTEAFF. The CDR3 bases are TGTGCCAGCAGCTTCGGTCGCACTGAAGCTTTCTTT.